This T cell receptor (beta chain) comes out of a study of CD4 T cells in relation to SARS-CoV-2 and coronaviruses. Profiled with immunoSEQ multiplex PCR; TCRdb holds only in-frame clones, not every one. The table lists about 38,000 clones, under 85% of them singletons. Trimming took 2 bases from V and 0 from J, leaving 8 bases between them. The CDR3 covers 14 residues. Germline V gene data show CDR1 as MDHEN and CDR2 as SYDVKM. Comment on this clone: What it binds is not known.

The genes are TRBV28 and TRBJ2-7; D gene uncertain. The sample consisted of memory CD4+ T cells from PBMCs, cultured in vitro. The TCR sequence derives from an adult with COVID-19. The CDR3 sequence is CASSLPVTSYEQYF. The CDR3 bases are TGTGCCAGCAGTTTACCAGTTACCTCCTACGAGCAGTACTTC.